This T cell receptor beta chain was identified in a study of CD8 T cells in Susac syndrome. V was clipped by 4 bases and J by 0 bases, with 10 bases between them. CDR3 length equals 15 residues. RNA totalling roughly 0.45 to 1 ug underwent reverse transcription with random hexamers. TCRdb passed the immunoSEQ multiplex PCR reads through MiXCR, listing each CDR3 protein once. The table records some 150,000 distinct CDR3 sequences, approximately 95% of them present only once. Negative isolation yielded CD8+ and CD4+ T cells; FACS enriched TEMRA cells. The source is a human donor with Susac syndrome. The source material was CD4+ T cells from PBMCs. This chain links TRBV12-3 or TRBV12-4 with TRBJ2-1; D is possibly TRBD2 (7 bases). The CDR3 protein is CASSYGGRSYNEQFF. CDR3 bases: TGTGCCAGCAGTTACGGGGGGCGCTCCTACAATGAGCAGTTCTTC.